This T cell receptor (beta chain) was retrieved from a study of spatial heterogeneity in lung cancer. At the level of the study: There were consistently more beta-chain sequences detected than alpha-chain sequences.

Documented time point: sample taken at primary tumor resection. Whole RNA obtained from tumor, nontumor lung or frozen PBMC underwent sequencing without sorting. Unique molecular identifiers, one per molecule, were present on every TCR cDNA molecule. TCRdb passed the 5' RACE reads through MiXCR, listing each CDR3 protein once. The table records some 23,000 distinct CDR3 sequences, just under 7% of them present only once. The germline V gene has CDR1 MGHRA and CDR2 YSYEKL. The CDR3 is 18 amino acids. Trimming took 1 base from V and 2 from J; bases not matched to a gene: 11. Study-wide findings and caveats: The study found ubiquitous expanded tumor TCRs in blood more at resection than follow-up.

The table lists this clonotype with a few counts. The antigen is unknown. The sequenced sample was PBMCs, obtained at surgery. This chain connects TRBV4-1 to TRBJ2-3; TRBD2 agrees at 8 bases. The TCR comes from a male donor with early-stage non-small cell lung cancer. CDR3 in amino acids: CASSQVLVAGLNTDTQYF. The CDR3 DNA follows: TGCGCCAGCAGCCAAGTGTTGGTAGCGGGACTAAACACAGATACGCAGTATTTT.